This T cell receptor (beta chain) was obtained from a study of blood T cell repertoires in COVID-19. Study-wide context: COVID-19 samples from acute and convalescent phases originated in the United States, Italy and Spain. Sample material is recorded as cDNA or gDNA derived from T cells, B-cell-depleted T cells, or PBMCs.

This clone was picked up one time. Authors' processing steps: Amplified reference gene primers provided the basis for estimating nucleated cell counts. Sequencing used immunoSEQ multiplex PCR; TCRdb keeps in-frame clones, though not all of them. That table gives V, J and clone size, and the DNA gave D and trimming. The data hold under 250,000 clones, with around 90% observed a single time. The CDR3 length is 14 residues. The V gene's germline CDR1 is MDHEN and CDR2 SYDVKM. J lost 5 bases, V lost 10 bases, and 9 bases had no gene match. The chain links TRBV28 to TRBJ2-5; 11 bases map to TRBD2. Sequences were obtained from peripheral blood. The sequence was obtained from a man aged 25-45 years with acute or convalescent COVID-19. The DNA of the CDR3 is TGTGCCATCGTGGGGACTAGCGGCGGGGAGACCCAGTACTTC. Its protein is CAIVGTSGGETQYF.